This T cell receptor (beta chain) was obtained from a study of T cell changes during pregnancy in multiple sclerosis. Here immunoSEQ multiplex PCR was the method, and the copy in TCRdb shows in-frame clones only, minus some. The data hold fewer than 40,000 clones, with 92% observed a single time. This CDR3 is built from 15 residues. J lost 2 bases, V lost 0 bases, and 0 bases had no gene match. V is TRBV23-1 and J is TRBJ1-4; 7 bases map to TRBD1. TRBV23-1 is recorded as an ORF, its role being uncertain. The starting material was CD4+ T cells from peripheral blood mononuclear cells, obtained in the third trimester of pregnancy. The receptor comes from a female donor with multiple sclerosis, enrolled in a pregnancy study. The CDR3 DNA reads TGCGCCAGCAGTCAATCACAGGGGACTAATGAAAAACTGTTTTTT. As protein: CASSQSQGTNEKLFF.